This T cell receptor beta chain was found in a study of blood T cells in healthy people across ages. Study as a whole: Capturing about one barcoded beta molecule per two T cells was achieved by template switching. Findings of the study overall: Correlation between TCR beta diversity and naive T cell percentage was strong.

Those donating, healthy Caucasian individuals from Russia, were aged about 6 to 90. The study isolated at least 7 million PBMCs from each sample. Germline V CDR1 and CDR2: SGHDN, FVKESK. V lost 3 bases and J 14 bases, leaving 17 bases between the germline ends. There are 13 residues in the CDR3. There are a few counts of this clonotype. No antigen is known for it. Next came a second PCR, run for about 7 to 12 cycles, which used a sample-barcoded 5' primer along with a J-beta primer mix. TCRdb analysed the 5' RACE reads with MiXCR anew, one entry per CDR3 protein. The sample shows some 1.4 million distinct CDR3 sequences, roughly 40% of them seen only once.

This sequence joins TRBV14 and TRBJ2-1; TRBD1 is a possible D gene (6 bases). The clonotype was recovered from a woman aged 18-35 years in good health. Sequencing input: blood. CDR3 in amino acids: CASSQGRTGREFF. The CDR3, as DNA: TGTGCCAGCAGCCAGGGGAGAACAGGGAGAGAGTTCTTC.